The present entry profiles one T cell receptor (beta chain) with its context. Time point given: patch test 1, 2 weeks after DPC sensitization. The treatment is: therapeutic diphenylcyclopropenone sensitization with weekly scalp DPC. These data are taken from a study of human T cells and chemical hapten exposure. As handled by the study authors: Per-sample TCR counts ranged from 23,224 to 690,600, median about 98,000. TCRdb called the RACE reads again in MiXCR, with one record for every CDR3 protein. These V and J calls derive from TCRdb rather than the authors' analysis. The data contain 150,000 or so distinct CDR3 sequences, roughly 14% of them seen just once; the ten biggest clones take up 1.7%. Trimming took off 3 bases at V and 9 bases at J, with 12 bases between the two ends. In germline, CDR1 is MRHNA, CDR2 SNTAGT. The CDR3 is 13 residues long.

The chain joins TRBV6-4 to TRBJ2-4; D could derive from TRBD1 or TRBD2 (5 bases each). The source of this sequence is a woman aged 25 to 39 with alopecia areata. Some clones in this sample may be carry-over from other donors' samples. The material was whole blood, obtained in connection with sensitization to the hapten diphenylcyclopropenone (DPC). CDR3 coding DNA: TGTGCCAGCAGTGAAATTGAGGGGAGCATTCAGTACTTC. Translation gives CASSEIEGSIQYF.